Below are 32 T cell receptor beta chains sequenced from a single sample in a study of T cell repertoires in cytomegalovirus infection. Using its own MiXCR run on the reads, TCRdb lists one record per CDR3 protein. This table has approximately 500,000 distinct CDR3 sequences, 16% appearing once. Specimen: CD8+ T cells from PBMCs. The receptors originated from a human donor in good health (CMV status not recorded). Some clones in this sample may be carry-over from other donors' samples.

The V call is TRBV5-1, the J call TRBJ2-7; 10 bases match TRBD1. The germline V gene encodes CDR1 SGHRS and CDR2 YFSETQ. The CDR3 is 16 amino acids. V dropped 5 bases and J dropped 0; count of bases not matched to a gene: 8. The CDR3 sequence is CASSDRGPVSSYEQYF. The CDR3 coding sequence is TGCGCCAGCAGTGACAGGGGGCCCGTAAGCTCCTACGAGCAGTACTTC.

This clonotype was detected only a few times. This sequence joins TRBV20-1 and TRBJ2-7; the D is unclear. Germline values: CDR1 DFQATT, CDR2 SNEGSKA (reference sequence). V was pared by 0 bases and J by 2 bases, with 14 bases between. CDR3 size: 15 residues. CDR3 sequence: CSARDLTGDPYEQYF. For the CDR3, the DNA is TGCAGTGCTAGAGATTTGACTGGGGATCCCTACGAGCAGTACTTC.

This clonotype showed up many times. This chain connects TRBV19 to TRBJ1-1; TRBD1 matches 7 bases. J gave up 2 bases and V 5 bases, and 5 bases lay outside the gene matches. Germline values: CDR1 LNHDA, CDR2 SQIVND (reference sequence). The CDR3 runs 14 residues. CDR3 DNA sequence: TGTGCCAGTAGTTGGGACAGACCCAACACTGAAGCTTTCTTT. The encoded protein is CASSWDRPNTEAFF.

The chain uses TRBV3-1 and TRBJ1-1, with D uncertain. CDR1 is LGHDT and CDR2 is YNNKEL in the germline V gene (reference sequence). Trimming removed 0 bases from V and 0 bases from J, with 5 bases in between. The CDR3 runs to 14 residues. The CDR3 here is CASSQEGLNTEAFF. For the CDR3, the DNA is TGTGCCAGCAGCCAAGAAGGGTTGAACACTGAAGCTTTCTTT.

The sample holds many counts of this clonotype. V and J are TRBV6-1 and TRBJ1-2; D possibly corresponds to TRBD1 (5 bases). This CDR3 has 14 amino acids. Germline V gene lookup returns CDR1 MNHNS and CDR2 SASEGT. Trimming pared 7 bases from V and 2 bases from J, leaving 14 bases between. CDR3 nucleotide sequence: TGTGCCAGCACCCCCAGTGGGGACAACTATGGCTACACCTTC. Residues: CASTPSGDNYGYTF.

In regard to this clonotype: A read error may explain this, as a much larger clone is one base away. V and J are TRBV5-4 and TRBJ1-1; D remains unclear. Trimming removed 3 bases at V and 1 base at J, with 7 bases between. Germline CDR1 is SGHNT and CDR2 is YYREEE (reference sequence). The CDR3 runs to 13 residues. The CDR3 DNA reads as TGTGCCAGCAGCTGGACGGAGAACACTGAAGCTTTCTTT. Translation: CASSWTENTEAFF.

The rearrangement links TRBV5-1 to TRBJ2-1; the match to TRBD1 covers 8 bases. Germline loops: CDR1 SGHRS, CDR2 YFSETQ. This CDR3 spans 21 amino acids. The J segment lost 1 base and the V segment lost 5 bases, leaving 23 bases of the junction unmatched. The CDR3 bases are TGCGCCAGCAGTGGGTCCCGGGACAGGCCTACTCTCACGGAGTCCTACAATGAGCAGTTCTTC. Translated: CASSGSRDRPTLTESYNEQFF.

The V gene is TRBV12-3 or TRBV12-4, the J gene TRBJ1-2, with 10 nucleotides matching TRBD1. The CDR3 runs to 15 residues. After removal of 11 bases from V and 1 base from J, the junction contained 10 bases not matched to a gene. CDR3 protein: CAGGDRGPFNYGYTF. In DNA form, the CDR3 reads TGTGCCGGAGGCGACAGGGGGCCCTTTAACTATGGCTACACCTTC.

This clonotype appeared a few times. This sequence joins TRBV28 and TRBJ1-4, with TRBD1 matching over 8 bases. Germline V gene lookup returns CDR1 MDHEN and CDR2 SYDVKM. The junction had 13 bases not matched to a gene; V was cut back by 1 base and J by 3 bases. The CDR3 covers 19 residues. CDR3 sequence (DNA): TGTGCCAGCAGTTTATCGAGCGTGGACAGGGTTTTTGCTAATGAAAAACTGTTTTTT. As protein: CASSLSSVDRVFANEKLFF.

This chain connects TRBV7-6 to TRBJ2-7; weak D call: TRBD1 (6 bases). V gave up 5 bases and J gave up 1 base, with 15 bases separating them. This CDR3 contains 15 residues. The germline V gene encodes CDR1 SGHVS and CDR2 FNYEAQ. The DNA of the CDR3 is TGTGCCAGCAGCCCACAGGACAGACCTTCCTACGAGCAGTACTTC. Its translation: CASSPQDRPSYEQYF.

This clonotype appeared many times. The chain carries TRBV7-9 and TRBJ2-7; possibly TRBD2 for D (5 bases). CDR3 length: 15 amino acids. Germline CDR1 is SEHNR and CDR2 is FQNEAQ (reference sequence). Trimming stripped 2 bases from V and 2 bases from J, with 13 bases between. The chain's CDR3 is CASSLSLAGTYEQYF. In nucleotides, the CDR3 is TGTGCCAGCAGCTTAAGCCTAGCAGGAACCTACGAGCAGTACTTC.

The chain carries TRBV13 and TRBJ2-7, with a tentative D call TRBD2 (5 bases). V lost 3 bases to trimming and J lost 5 bases, with 8 bases between them. The CDR3 consists of 12 residues. From germline, CDR1 is PRHDT and CDR2 FYEKMQ (reference sequence). The CDR3 DNA reads TGTGCCAGCAGCTTGGACTTGAACGAGCAGTACTTC. It is translated as CASSLDLNEQYF.

With respect to this clonotype: A much larger clone lies one base from this, so it may be a read error. It is likely a read error, because the conserved phenylalanine at the end of the CDR3 is missing. V gene TRBV4-1 combines with J gene TRBJ2-7; TRBD1 matches at 9 bases. CDR3 length equals 16 residues. After removal of 0 bases from V and 3 bases from J, the junction contained 6 bases not matched to a gene. The germline V gene encodes CDR1 MGHRA and CDR2 YSYEKL. This CDR3 is CASSQDLGQGYYEQYL. The CDR3 bases are TGCGCCAGCAGCCAAGATCTGGGACAGGGTTACTACGAGCAGTACTTA.

The V gene is TRBV28, the J gene TRBJ2-5; D possibly corresponds to TRBD2 (6 bases). The V gene lost 7 bases and the J gene lost 1 base, with 25 bases spanning the gap. CDR1 is MDHEN, CDR2 SYDVKM, per germline. This CDR3 is built from 18 residues. CDR3 in amino acids: CASTAGDSGILPQETQYF. CDR3 nucleotide sequence: TGTGCCAGCACCGCCGGTGATAGCGGCATCCTCCCCCAAGAGACCCAGTACTTC. Complete variable domain (other parts from reference TRBV28 and TRBJ2-5): DVKVTQSSRYLVKRTGEKVFLECVQDMDHENMFWYRQDPGLGLRLIYFSYDVKMKEKGDIPEGYSVSREKKERFSLILESASTNQTSMYLCASTAGDSGILPQETQYFGPGTRLLVL.

The chain employs TRBV27 and TRBJ2-7, with TRBD1 matching over 7 bases. The CDR3 is 15 residues long. The trim removed 5 bases at V and 3 bases at J, leaving 10 bases unmatched. The germline V gene encodes CDR1 MNHEY and CDR2 SMNVEV (reference sequence). CDR3 amino acids: CASSQGQRLLYEQYF. In DNA, the CDR3 is TGTGCCAGCAGTCAGGGACAGCGACTCCTCTACGAGCAGTACTTC.

The rearrangement uses TRBV5-1 and TRBJ1-1, with D possibly being TRBD1 (5 bases). CDR1 and CDR2 from the germline V gene are SGHRS and YFSETQ. The V end lost 4 bases, the J end lost 4 bases, and 20 bases lay between the germline ends. CDR3 length: 16 amino acids. The CDR3 loop is CASSRGGKGEGTEAFF. The DNA of the CDR3 is TGCGCCAGCAGCCGGGGGGGAAAAGGGGAAGGCACTGAAGCTTTCTTT.

There are many counts of this clonotype. The chain combines TRBV20-1 with TRBJ2-1, with 12 bases fitting TRBD2. This CDR3 comprises 15 residues. Germline trimming cut 3 bases from V and 8 bases from J; bases unmatched to any gene: 8. Germline lookup yields CDR1 DFQATT and CDR2 SNEGSKA (reference sequence). The CDR3 reads CSARGSSGGEDEQFF. In nucleotides, the CDR3 is TGCAGTGCTAGGGGATCTAGCGGGGGGGAGGATGAGCAGTTCTTC.

This clonotype was detected ten times or more. The chain employs TRBV2 and TRBJ2-7, with D perhaps matching TRBD1 (6 bases). V was pared by 11 bases and J by 3 bases, with 17 bases between. The CDR3 length is 13 residues. Per the germline V gene, CDR1 is SNHLY and CDR2 is FYNNEI. The CDR3 loop reads CAGYSGQLYEQYF. CDR3 sequence (DNA): TGTGCCGGTTATTCGGGACAACTCTACGAGCAGTACTTC.

This clonotype was seen a few times. This may stem from a read error, because a much larger clone lies one nucleotide away. The CDR3 reads CATSVGNTEAFF. In DNA form, the CDR3 reads TGTGCCACCAGCGTGGGGAACACTGAAGCTTTCTTT. V is TRBV15 and J is TRBJ1-1; no firm D call. Germline V lookup: CDR1 LNHNV, CDR2 YYDKDF (reference sequence). V gave up 5 bases and J gave up 1 base, with 5 bases separating them. The CDR3 sequence is 12 residues long.

This clonotype was recorded at least ten times. The chain links TRBV2 to TRBJ1-5; D might be TRBD1 (5 bases). The CDR3 sequence is 17 residues long. CDR1 and CDR2 (germline): SNHLY, FYNNEI. V dropped 0 bases and J dropped 2 bases, with 14 bases sitting between them. DNA of the CDR3: TGTGCCAGCAGTGAAGCGGGGGGAGGATCGGGCAATCAGCCCCAGCATTTT. It is translated as CASSEAGGGSGNQPQHF.

The V and J genes are TRBV2 and TRBJ2-7; D unclear. The CDR3 loop spans 13 amino acids. V gave up 0 bases and J gave up 0 bases, with 3 bases separating them. Germline assignment: CDR1 SNHLY and CDR2 FYNNEI. CDR3 in amino acids: CASSEAISYEQYF. The CDR3 DNA sequence: TGTGCCAGCAGTGAAGCCATCTCCTACGAGCAGTACTTC.

At least ten counts were recorded for this clonotype. The chain uses TRBV6-5 and TRBJ2-2; 7 bases are shared with TRBD2. The CDR3 is made up of 15 amino acids. CDR1 is MNHEY, CDR2 SVGAGI, per germline. V lost 4 bases, J lost 9 bases, and 11 bases stayed unmatched. The CDR3 DNA reads as TGTGCCAGCAGTTCCTCAGGACTAGGAACCAGGGAGCTGTTTTTT. As protein: CASSSSGLGTRELFF.

This clonotype was picked up one time. This chain connects TRBV19 to TRBJ1-6, with 9 bases aligning to TRBD1. This CDR3 has 14 residues. V lost 6 bases to trimming and J lost 9 bases; unmatched junction nucleotides: 6. Germline assignment: CDR1 LNHDA and CDR2 SQIVND (reference sequence). The CDR3 spells CASSASTGGSPLHF. As DNA, the CDR3 is TGTGCCAGTAGCGCCTCGACAGGGGGTTCACCCCTCCACTTT. The full variable domain, with the rest looked up from reference TRBV19 and TRBJ1-6, is DGGITQSPKYLFRKEGQNVTLSCEQNLNHDAMYWYRQDPGQGLRLIYYSQIVNDFQKGDIAEGYSVSREKKESFPLTVTSAQKNPTAFYLCASSASTGGSPLHFGNGTRLTVT.

This clonotype was seen many times. The chain uses TRBV11-2 and TRBJ2-2; no clear D. Trimming left V 2 bases short and J 3 bases short, with 4 bases between. This CDR3 comprises 13 residues. In germline, CDR1 is SGHAT, CDR2 FQNNGV. As DNA, the CDR3 is TGTGCCAGCAGCTTAATCGACACCGGGGAGCTGTTTTTT. Its translation: CASSLIDTGELFF.

There are many counts of this clonotype. This chain joins TRBV7-8 and TRBJ2-2, with a weak D call TRBD1 (5 bases). The germline V gene encodes CDR1 SGHVS and CDR2 FQNEAQ. The length of the CDR3 is 13 residues. Trimming stripped 7 bases from V and 5 bases from J, with 11 bases between. This CDR3 reads CASTVGVTGELFF. The CDR3 coding sequence is TGTGCCAGCACCGTAGGGGTTACCGGGGAGCTGTTTTTT.

The rearrangement uses TRBV29-1 and TRBJ2-7; 10 nucleotides match TRBD2. Germline trimming cut 4 bases from V and 4 bases from J; bases unmatched to any gene: 13. Germline V gene lookup returns CDR1 SQVTM and CDR2 ANQGSEA. The CDR3 is 16 residues long. The CDR3 reads CSVVGLAGDTRYEQYF. DNA for the CDR3: TGCAGCGTTGTCGGTCTAGCGGGAGATACCAGGTACGAGCAGTACTTC.

This clonotype was detected many times. The chain uses TRBV12-3 or TRBV12-4 and TRBJ2-1; 8 bases align to TRBD2. J gave up 2 bases and V 5 bases, and 5 bases lay outside the gene matches. This CDR3 is 15 amino acids long. The CDR3: CASSRSGVAYNEQFF. The DNA for the CDR3 is TGTGCCAGCAGTCGTAGCGGGGTTGCCTACAATGAGCAGTTCTTC.

This rearrangement joins TRBV20-1 to TRBJ2-7; a weak D match, TRBD2 (5 bases). Looked up from germline, CDR1 is DFQATT and CDR2 is SNEGSKA (reference sequence). The V end was cut by 3 bases, the J end by 5 bases, with 5 bases between. The length of the CDR3 is 10 residues. CDR3 DNA sequence: TGCAGTGCTAGGAGGGACGAGCAGTACTTC. Amino acid sequence: CSARRDEQYF.

Only a few counts were recorded for this clonotype. V usage is TRBV20-1 and J usage is TRBJ1-5; unclear D gene. Per germline, CDR1 DFQATT and CDR2 SNEGSKA (reference sequence). The CDR3 is 13 residues long. V lost 6 bases to trimming and J lost 7 bases, with 16 bases between them. The CDR3 DNA sequence: TGCAGTGCGGCTAGTGCCACGAGCCAGCCCCAGCATTTT. Protein: CSAASATSQPQHF.

This clonotype showed up many times. The chain employs TRBV7-4 and TRBJ1-1; D might be TRBD1 (5 bases). The germline gives CDR1 SGHVT, CDR2 SQSDAQ. CDR3 length: 16 amino acids. The V gene lost 5 bases and the J gene lost 7 bases, with 23 bases spanning the gap. CDR3: CASSRGPKAMGNEAFF. For the CDR3, the DNA is TGTGCCAGCAGCCGGGGCCCAAAGGCCATGGGGAATGAAGCTTTCTTT.

The CDR3 DNA follows: TGTGCCACCAGCAAACAGGGTAGCTCTGGAAACACCATATATTTT. As protein: CATSKQGSSGNTIYF. V gene TRBV15 combines with J gene TRBJ1-3; maybe TRBD1 (6 bases). Germline CDR1 reads LNHNV; CDR2 reads YYDKDF (reference sequence). This CDR3 region has 15 residues. The V end was cut by 4 bases, the J end by 0 bases, with 10 bases between.

The sample holds a few counts of this clonotype. The chain joins TRBV12-3 or TRBV12-4 to TRBJ2-7; D might be TRBD1 (5 bases). The CDR3 is made up of 14 amino acids. Trimming took off 2 bases at V and 6 bases at J, with 14 bases between the two ends. This CDR3 reads CASSLKGIRAEQYF. Here the CDR3 DNA reads TGTGCCAGCAGTTTAAAAGGTATCAGGGCCGAGCAGTACTTC.